This T cell receptor beta chain emerged from a study of CD8 T cells in Susac syndrome. Random hexamers were used to reverse transcribe an amount of roughly 0.45 to 1 ug RNA. MiXCR, applied by TCRdb to the immunoSEQ multiplex PCR reads, yields one record per CDR3 protein. The sample contains about 210,000 distinct CDR3 sequences, 95% of which appear only once. This clonotype showed up just a few times. A junction boundary mismatches the germline segment, possibly from a read error. This CDR3 comprises 11 residues. Included as multiple sclerosis controls were treatment-naive patients who had stable or active relapsing-remitting disease. The authors negatively isolated CD8+ and CD4+ T cells and FACS-enriched TEMRA cells.

The chain carries TRBV12-3 or TRBV12-4 and TRBJ2-1; no reliable D call. The TCR sequence derives from a human donor with multiple sclerosis. Sequencing input: CD4+ T cells from PBMCs. Here the CDR3 DNA reads TGTGCCAGCAGCTTAGACAATGAGCAGTTCTTC. Translating it yields CASSLDNEQFF.